A selection of T cell receptor beta chains follows, all from one sample in a study of blood T cell repertoires in COVID-19. Sequencing was performed with immunoSEQ multiplex PCR; in TCRdb, only in-frame clones are kept and a portion is missing. The sample gives approximately 220,000 clones, roughly 80% of which show up once; roughly 1.3% is in the top ten. The sequenced material came from PBMCs or T cells enriched from blood (not recorded which). The receptors stem from a woman aged 40 to 55 with acute COVID-19. Each CDR3 is given with its conserved first and last residue. D genes are given only for firm matches. Where a row states a size, it is once, few, many or the class of an expanded clone; other rows omit it.

v_call: TRBV6-2/TRBV6-3
j_call: TRBJ2-3
clone_size: NA
d_call: NA
cdr3_nt: TGTGCCAGCAGTCGCGGGGAGCCCACAGATACGCAGTATTTT
cdr3_aa: CASSRGEPTDTQYF

v_call: TRBV27
j_call: TRBJ1-2
clone_size: NA
d_call: TRBD1
cdr3_nt: TGTGCCAGTAGCGGACAGGGATTTGGTCACTATGGCTACACCTTC
cdr3_aa: CASSGQGFGHYGYTF

v_call: TRBV18
j_call: TRBJ1-1
clone_size: NA
d_call: TRBD1
cdr3_nt: TGTGCCAGCTCACCACGGGGGACAGGGGGCGACCGAGGGTCTGAAGCTTTCTTT
cdr3_aa: CASSPRGTGGDRGSEAFF

v_call: TRBV6-5
j_call: TRBJ2-5
clone_size: NA
d_call: TRBD2
cdr3_nt: TGTGCCAGCAGCCCGGGGGGAACAAGGAAAGAGACCCAGTACTTC
cdr3_aa: CASSPGGTRKETQYF

v_call: TRBV5-5
j_call: TRBJ1-2
clone_size: NA
d_call: NA
cdr3_nt: TGTGCCAGCAGCTTTTCTGCCGCCTACTACACCTTC
cdr3_aa: CASSFSAAYYTF

v_call: TRBV7-9
j_call: TRBJ2-7
clone_size: NA
d_call: TRBD1
cdr3_nt: TGTGCCAGCAGCGCCGGGACAGAACTTTCCTACGAGCAGTACTTC
cdr3_aa: CASSAGTELSYEQYF

v_call: TRBV9
j_call: TRBJ1-1
clone_size: few
d_call: NA
cdr3_nt: TGTGCCAGCAGCGTAGACAGGGACACTGAAGCTTTCTTT
cdr3_aa: CASSVDRDTEAFF

v_call: TRBV4-3
j_call: TRBJ1-2
clone_size: once
d_call: TRBD1
cdr3_nt: TGCGCCAGCAGCCAAGATCTTGGGGACAGGGCGGTCTATGGCTACACCTTC
cdr3_aa: CASSQDLGDRAVYGYTF

v_call: TRBV9
j_call: TRBJ2-1
clone_size: NA
d_call: TRBD1
cdr3_nt: TGTGCCAGCAGCCGGACAGGGGGCTCCTACAATGAGCAGTTCTTC
cdr3_aa: CASSRTGGSYNEQFF

v_call: TRBV2
j_call: TRBJ2-5
clone_size: few
d_call: TRBD2
cdr3_nt: TGTGCCAGCAGAACGGGAGGTTTAACGGGTAGGGAGACCCAGTACTTC
cdr3_aa: CASRTGGLTGRETQYF

v_call: TRBV7-9
j_call: TRBJ2-7
clone_size: few
d_call: TRBD1
cdr3_nt: TGTGCCAGCAGCATACCGGGACAGGGCTCGGTAACCTCCTACGAGCAGTACTTC
cdr3_aa: CASSIPGQGSVTSYEQYF

v_call: TRBV14
j_call: TRBJ2-3
clone_size: NA
d_call: NA
cdr3_nt: TGTGCCAGCAGCCAGGAGGACCTCACAGATACGCAGTATTTT
cdr3_aa: CASSQEDLTDTQYF

v_call: TRBV19
j_call: TRBJ1-1
clone_size: NA
d_call: TRBD1
cdr3_nt: TGTGCCAGTAGTGCGACAGGGGTGAACACTGAAGCTTTCTTT
cdr3_aa: CASSATGVNTEAFF

v_call: TRBV2
j_call: TRBJ1-1
clone_size: few
d_call: NA
cdr3_nt: TGTGCCAGCAAGACAGAAAACAACATGAACACTGAAGCTTTCTTT
cdr3_aa: CASKTENNMNTEAFF

v_call: TRBV2
j_call: TRBJ2-7
clone_size: NA
d_call: NA
cdr3_nt: TGTGCCAGCAGTGAATATTCGACAGGTTACGAGCAGTACTTC
cdr3_aa: CASSEYSTGYEQYF

v_call: TRBV9
j_call: TRBJ1-2
clone_size: NA
d_call: TRBD1
cdr3_nt: TGTGCCAGCAGCCGGGACAGCCCCTATGGCTACACCTTC
cdr3_aa: CASSRDSPYGYTF

v_call: TRBV10-1
j_call: TRBJ2-3
clone_size: NA
d_call: NA
cdr3_nt: TGCGCCAGCAGTGAGTCCGTAGCAGATACGCAGTATTTT
cdr3_aa: CASSESVADTQYF

v_call: TRBV30
j_call: TRBJ2-7
clone_size: NA
d_call: TRBD1
cdr3_nt: TGTGCCTGGAGAAGACCGGGACAGGGGTACGAGCAGTACTTC
cdr3_aa: CAWRRPGQGYEQYF

v_call: TRBV27
j_call: TRBJ1-2
clone_size: NA
d_call: TRBD1
cdr3_nt: TGTGCCAGCAGTTTCCTCATACCGGACAGGGGGCGAGTCTATGGCTACACCTTC
cdr3_aa: CASSFLIPDRGRVYGYTF

v_call: TRBV3-1/TRBV3-2
j_call: TRBJ2-3
clone_size: few
d_call: TRBD2
cdr3_nt: TGTGCCAGCAACCGCGGGGGAACAGATACGCAGTATTTT
cdr3_aa: CASNRGGTDTQYF

v_call: TRBV6-5
j_call: TRBJ2-1
clone_size: NA
d_call: NA
cdr3_nt: TGTGCGAAGGGGCATGGGGTACTCTACAATGAGCAGTTCTTC
cdr3_aa: CAKGHGVLYNEQFF

v_call: TRBV5-1
j_call: TRBJ1-6
clone_size: NA
d_call: NA
cdr3_nt: TGCGCCAGCAGCCCGAGAACAGGGTCGGGTAATTCACCCCTCCACTTT
cdr3_aa: CASSPRTGSGNSPLHF

v_call: TRBV28
j_call: TRBJ2-1
clone_size: once
d_call: NA
cdr3_nt: TGTGCCAGCAGTTTACTCCACAATGAGCAGTTCTTC
cdr3_aa: CASSLLHNEQFF

v_call: TRBV28
j_call: TRBJ2-7
clone_size: NA
d_call: TRBD2
cdr3_nt: TGTGCCAGCAGTTCGACTAGCGGGAAGGGCGTTTACGAGCAGTACTTC
cdr3_aa: CASSSTSGKGVYEQYF

v_call: TRBV27
j_call: TRBJ1-6
clone_size: NA
d_call: NA
cdr3_nt: TGTGCCAGCAGTCCCTCGGGGAGGAATTCACCCCTCCACTTT
cdr3_aa: CASSPSGRNSPLHF

v_call: TRBV6-1
j_call: TRBJ2-5
clone_size: NA
d_call: TRBD2
cdr3_nt: TGTGCCAGCAGTGAAGCATGGGGGGGGGAGACCCAGTACTTC
cdr3_aa: CASSEAWGGETQYF

v_call: TRBV7-2
j_call: TRBJ1-1
clone_size: NA
d_call: NA
cdr3_nt: TGTGCCAGCAGCTTAGCGGCGAACACTGAAGCTTTCTTT
cdr3_aa: CASSLAANTEAFF

v_call: TRBV19
j_call: TRBJ1-3
clone_size: once
d_call: NA
cdr3_nt: TGTGCCAGTACCCAGGGAAACACTGGAAACACCATATATTTT
cdr3_aa: CASTQGNTGNTIYF

v_call: TRBV7-9
j_call: TRBJ1-1
clone_size: NA
d_call: NA
cdr3_nt: TGTGCCAGCAGCTCTCTCTATGAAGCTTTCTTT
cdr3_aa: CASSSLYEAFF